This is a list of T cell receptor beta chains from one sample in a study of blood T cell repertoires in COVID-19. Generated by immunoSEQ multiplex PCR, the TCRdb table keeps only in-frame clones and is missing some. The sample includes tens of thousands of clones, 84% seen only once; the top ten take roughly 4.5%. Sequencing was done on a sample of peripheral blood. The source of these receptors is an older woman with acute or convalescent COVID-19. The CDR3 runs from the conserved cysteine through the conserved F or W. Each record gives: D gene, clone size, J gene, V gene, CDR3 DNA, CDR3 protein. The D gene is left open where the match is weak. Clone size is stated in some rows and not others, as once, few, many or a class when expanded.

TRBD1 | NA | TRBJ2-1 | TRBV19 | TGTGCCAGTAGTACCCTTGGACAGGCCTACAATGAGCAGTTCTTC | CASSTLGQAYNEQFF
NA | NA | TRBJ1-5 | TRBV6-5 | TGTGCCATTCAGGGAAACAATCAGCCCCAGCATTTT | CAIQGNNQPQHF
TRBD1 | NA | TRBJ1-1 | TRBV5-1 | TGCGCCAGCAGCTTAAGTGACAGGGGAGGTCGAACTGAAGCTTTCTTT | CASSLSDRGGRTEAFF
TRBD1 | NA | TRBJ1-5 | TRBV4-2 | TGTGCCAGCAGCCACCGGGACAGGCAACTCTCTCTCGATCAGCCCCAGCATTTT | CASSHRDRQLSLDQPQHF
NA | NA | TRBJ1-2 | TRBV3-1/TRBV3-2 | TGTGCCAGCAGCCAAGGCAACAGTGCCTATGGCTACACCTTC | CASSQGNSAYGYTF
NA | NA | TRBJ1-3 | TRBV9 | TGTGCCAGCAGCCTTAGTGGAAACACCATATATTTT | CASSLSGNTIYF
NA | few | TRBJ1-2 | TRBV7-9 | TGTGCCAGCAGCCGACCATCAGGGTTTGGCTACACCTTC | CASSRPSGFGYTF
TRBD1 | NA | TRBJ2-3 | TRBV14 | TGTGCCAGCAGCCCAGGGACAGGGGCCCTAGATACGCAGTATTTT | CASSPGTGALDTQYF
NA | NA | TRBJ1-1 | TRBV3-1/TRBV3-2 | TGTGCCAGCAGTTCGGTCGGGGGGGACACTGAAGCTTTCTTT | CASSSVGGDTEAFF
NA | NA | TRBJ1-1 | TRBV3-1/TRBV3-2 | TGTGCCAGCAGCCAATCGGGGGGTAGCACTGAAGCTTTCTTT | CASSQSGGSTEAFF
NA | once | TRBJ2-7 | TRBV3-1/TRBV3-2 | TGTGCCAGCAGCCACTTCTACAGAACCTACGAGCAGTACTTC | CASSHFYRTYEQYF
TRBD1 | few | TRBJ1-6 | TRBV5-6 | TGTGCCAGCAGCCCCGCTTGGACAGGGGGCTCTTCCGGCTCACCCCTCCACTTT | CASSPAWTGGSSGSPLHF
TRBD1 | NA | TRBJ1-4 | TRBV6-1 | TGTGCCAGCAGTGTTCCCCAGACAGGGTATAATGAAAAACTGTTTTTT | CASSVPQTGYNEKLFF
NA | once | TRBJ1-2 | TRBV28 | TGTGCCAGCAGTTTGGGAGCTAACTATGGCTACACCTTC | CASSLGANYGYTF
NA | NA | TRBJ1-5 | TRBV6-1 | TGTGCCAGCAGTGAGGGGCCGACAGGCCTTCAGCCCCAGCATTTT | CASSEGPTGLQPQHF
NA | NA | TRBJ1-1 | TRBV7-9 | TGTGCCAGCAGCTCGCCCACAAAGTTGAACACTGAAGCTTTCTTT | CASSSPTKLNTEAFF
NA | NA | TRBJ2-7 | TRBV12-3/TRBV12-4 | TGTGCCAGCAGCGTAGCAATTGAGCAGTACTTC | CASSVAIEQYF
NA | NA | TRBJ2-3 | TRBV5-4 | TGTGCCAGCAGCGCCGGGACTCGGGCAACAGATACGCAGTATTTT | CASSAGTRATDTQYF